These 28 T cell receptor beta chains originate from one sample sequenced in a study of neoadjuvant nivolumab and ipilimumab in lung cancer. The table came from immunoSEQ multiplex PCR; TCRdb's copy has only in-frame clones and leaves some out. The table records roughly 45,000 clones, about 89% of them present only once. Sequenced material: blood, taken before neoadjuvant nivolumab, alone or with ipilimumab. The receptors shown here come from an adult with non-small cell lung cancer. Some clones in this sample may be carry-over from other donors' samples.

The CDR3 DNA follows: TGTGCCAGCAGCCCCGGACTAGCGGGATTGTACGAGCAGTACTTC. Its translation is CASSPGLAGLYEQYF. The V and J genes are TRBV7-2 and TRBJ2-7, with 12 positions matching TRBD2. The germline V gene encodes CDR1 SGHTA and CDR2 FQGNSA. This CDR3 has 15 amino acids. With V trimmed by 5 bases and J by 4 bases, 6 bases remained unmatched.

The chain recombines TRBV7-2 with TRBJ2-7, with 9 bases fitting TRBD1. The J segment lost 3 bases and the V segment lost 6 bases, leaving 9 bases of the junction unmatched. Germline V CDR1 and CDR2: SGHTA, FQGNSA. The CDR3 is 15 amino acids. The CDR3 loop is CASRPQRDRVYEQYF. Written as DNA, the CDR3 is TGTGCCAGCAGACCCCAACGGGACAGGGTCTACGAGCAGTACTTC.

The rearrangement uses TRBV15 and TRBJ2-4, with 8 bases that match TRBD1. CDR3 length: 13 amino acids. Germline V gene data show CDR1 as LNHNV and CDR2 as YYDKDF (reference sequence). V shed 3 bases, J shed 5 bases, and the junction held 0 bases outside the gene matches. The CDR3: CATSRDRENIQYF. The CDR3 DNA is TGTGCCACCAGCAGGGACAGGGAAAACATTCAGTACTTC. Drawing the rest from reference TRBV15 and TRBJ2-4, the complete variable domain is DAMVIQNPRYQVTQFGKPVTLSCSQTLNHNVMYWYQQKSSQAPKLLFHYYDKDFNNEADTPDNFQSRRPNTSFCFLDIRSPGLGDTAMYLCATSRDRENIQYFGAGTRLSVL.

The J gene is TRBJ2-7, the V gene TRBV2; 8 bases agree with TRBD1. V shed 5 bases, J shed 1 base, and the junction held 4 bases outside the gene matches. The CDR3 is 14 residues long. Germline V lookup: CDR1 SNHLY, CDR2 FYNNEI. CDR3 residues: CASSSGGASYEQYF. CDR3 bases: TGTGCCAGCAGTTCAGGGGGCGCATCCTACGAGCAGTACTTC.

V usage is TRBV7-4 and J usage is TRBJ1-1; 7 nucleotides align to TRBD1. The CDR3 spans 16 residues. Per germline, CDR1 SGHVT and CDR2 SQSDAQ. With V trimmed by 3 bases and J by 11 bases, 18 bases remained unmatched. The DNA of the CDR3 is TGTGCCAGCAGCTTGAGTTCGAAGGGGGCTCATCTCTGCGCTTTCTTT. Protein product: CASSLSSKGAHLCAFF.

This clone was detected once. This CDR3 is CASSTTRKTQYF. For the CDR3, the DNA is TGTGCCAGCAGTACCACACGGAAGACCCAGTACTTC. The chain carries TRBV6-5 and TRBJ2-5; D remains unclear. The CDR3 contains 12 residues. CDR1 and CDR2 from the germline V gene are MNHEY and SVGAGI. Trimming took 5 bases from V and 6 from J, leaving 10 bases between them.

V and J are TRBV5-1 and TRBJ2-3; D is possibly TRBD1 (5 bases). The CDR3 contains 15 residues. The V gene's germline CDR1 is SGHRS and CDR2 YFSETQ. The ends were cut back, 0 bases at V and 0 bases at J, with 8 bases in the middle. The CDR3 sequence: CASSLGQSSTDTQYF. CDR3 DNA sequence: TGCGCCAGCAGCTTGGGACAGTCTAGCACAGATACGCAGTATTTT.

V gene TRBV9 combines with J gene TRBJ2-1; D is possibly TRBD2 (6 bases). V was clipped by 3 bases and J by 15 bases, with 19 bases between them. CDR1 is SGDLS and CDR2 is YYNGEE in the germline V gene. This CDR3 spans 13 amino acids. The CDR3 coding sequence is TGTGCCAGCAGCGGTAGTGTAGCGGACCGTATGTTCTTC. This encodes CASSGSVADRMFF.

The CDR3 loop reads CASSLGGRAYEQYF. The CDR3 DNA is TGTGCCAGCAGCTTAGGAGGGAGGGCCTACGAGCAGTACTTC. The chain combines TRBV5-4 with TRBJ2-7, with 7 positions matching TRBD2. This CDR3 is 14 amino acids long. The V gene end was trimmed by 2 bases and the J gene end by 2 bases; junction bases not matched to a gene: 4. Per the germline V gene, CDR1 is SGHNT and CDR2 is YYREEE (reference sequence).

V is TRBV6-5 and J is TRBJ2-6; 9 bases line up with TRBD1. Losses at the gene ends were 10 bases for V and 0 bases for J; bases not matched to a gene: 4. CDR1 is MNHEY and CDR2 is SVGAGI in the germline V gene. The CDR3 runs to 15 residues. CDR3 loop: CATQGANSGANVLTF. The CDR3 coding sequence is TGTGCCACACAGGGGGCCAACTCTGGGGCCAACGTCCTGACTTTC.

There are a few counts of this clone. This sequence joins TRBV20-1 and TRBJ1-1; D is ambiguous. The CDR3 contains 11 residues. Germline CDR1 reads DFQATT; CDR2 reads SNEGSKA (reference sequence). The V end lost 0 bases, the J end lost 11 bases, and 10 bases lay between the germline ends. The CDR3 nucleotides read TGCAGTGCTAGAGATCGGAGTGGCGCTTTCTTT. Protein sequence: CSARDRSGAFF.

CDR3 sequence reads: CASSLPTYEQYF. CDR3 DNA: TGTGCCAGCAGCTTACCAACCTACGAGCAGTACTTC. The chain is built from TRBV5-4 and TRBJ2-7; unclear D gene. The CDR3 loop spans 12 amino acids. The V gene lost 2 bases and the J gene lost 2 bases, with 5 bases spanning the gap. CDR1 and CDR2 (germline): SGHNT, YYREEE (reference sequence). The variable domain in full, with the rest retrieved from reference TRBV5-4 and TRBJ2-7, is ETGVTQSPTHLIKTRGQQVTLRCSSQSGHNTVSWYQQALGQGPQFIFQYYREEENGRGNFPPRFSGLQFPNYSSELNVNALELDDSALYLCASSLPTYEQYFGPGTRLTVT.

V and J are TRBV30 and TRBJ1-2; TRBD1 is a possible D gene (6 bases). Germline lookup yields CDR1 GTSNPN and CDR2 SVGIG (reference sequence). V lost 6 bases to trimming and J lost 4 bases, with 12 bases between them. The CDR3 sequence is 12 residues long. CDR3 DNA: TGTGCCTGTTACGGGGGCCCCTATGGCTACACCTTC. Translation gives CACYGGPYGYTF. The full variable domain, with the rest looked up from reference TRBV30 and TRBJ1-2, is SQTIHQWPATLVQPVGSPLSLECTVEGTSNPNLYWYRQAAGRGLQLLFYSVGIGQISSEVPQNLSASRPQDRQFILSSKKLLLSDSGFYLCACYGGPYGYTFGSGTRLTVV.

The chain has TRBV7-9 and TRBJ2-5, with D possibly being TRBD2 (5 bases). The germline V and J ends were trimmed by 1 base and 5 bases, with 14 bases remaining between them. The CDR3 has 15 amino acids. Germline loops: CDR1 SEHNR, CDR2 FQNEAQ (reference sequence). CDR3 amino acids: CASSLESGIYETQYF. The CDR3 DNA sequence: TGTGCCAGCAGCTTAGAGTCGGGGATTTACGAGACCCAGTACTTC.

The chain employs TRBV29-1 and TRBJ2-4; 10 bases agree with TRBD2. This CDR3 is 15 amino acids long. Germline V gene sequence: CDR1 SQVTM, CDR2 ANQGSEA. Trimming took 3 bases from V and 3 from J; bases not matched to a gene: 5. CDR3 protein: CSVDASGSGKNIQYF. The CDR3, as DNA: TGCAGCGTTGACGCTAGCGGGAGCGGCAAAAACATTCAGTACTTC.

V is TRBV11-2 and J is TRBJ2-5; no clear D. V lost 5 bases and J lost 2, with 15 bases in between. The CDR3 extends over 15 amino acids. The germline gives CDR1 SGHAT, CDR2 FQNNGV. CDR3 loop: CASSPTVGEQETQYF. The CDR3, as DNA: TGTGCCAGCAGCCCCACTGTCGGCGAACAAGAGACCCAGTACTTC.

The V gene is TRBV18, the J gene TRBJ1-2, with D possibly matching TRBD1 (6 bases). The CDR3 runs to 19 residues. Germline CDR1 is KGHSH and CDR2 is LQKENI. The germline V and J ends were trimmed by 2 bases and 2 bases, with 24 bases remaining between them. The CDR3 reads CASSPTRGFWDSKNYGYTF. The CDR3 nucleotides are TGTGCCAGCTCACCAACTAGGGGGTTTTGGGACTCAAAGAACTATGGCTACACCTTC.

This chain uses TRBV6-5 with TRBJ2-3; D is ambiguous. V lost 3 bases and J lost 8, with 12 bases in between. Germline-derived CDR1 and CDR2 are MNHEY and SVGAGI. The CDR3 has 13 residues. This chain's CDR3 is CASSYSSRATQYF. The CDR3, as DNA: TGTGCCAGCAGTTATTCAAGTCGTGCTACGCAGTATTTT.

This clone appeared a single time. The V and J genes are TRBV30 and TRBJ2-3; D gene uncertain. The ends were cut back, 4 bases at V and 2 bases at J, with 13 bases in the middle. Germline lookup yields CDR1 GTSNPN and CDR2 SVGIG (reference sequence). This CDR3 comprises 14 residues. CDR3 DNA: TGTGCCTGGACTCGCTCCCGGGTCACAGATACGCAGTATTTT. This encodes CAWTRSRVTDTQYF. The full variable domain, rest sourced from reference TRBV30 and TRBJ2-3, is SQTIHQWPATLVQPVGSPLSLECTVEGTSNPNLYWYRQAAGRGLQLLFYSVGIGQISSEVPQNLSASRPQDRQFILSSKKLLLSDSGFYLCAWTRSRVTDTQYFGPGTRLTVL.

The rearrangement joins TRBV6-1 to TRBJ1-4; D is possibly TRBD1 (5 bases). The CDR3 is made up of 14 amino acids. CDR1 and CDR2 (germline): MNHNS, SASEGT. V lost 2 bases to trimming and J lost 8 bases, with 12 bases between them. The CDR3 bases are TGTGCCAGCAGTGAAAGGGGTGGCCTCGAAAAACTGTTTTTT. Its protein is CASSERGGLEKLFF.

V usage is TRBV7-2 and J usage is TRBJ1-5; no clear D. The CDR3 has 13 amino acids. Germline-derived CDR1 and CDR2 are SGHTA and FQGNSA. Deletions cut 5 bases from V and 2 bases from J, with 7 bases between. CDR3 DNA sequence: TGTGCCAGCAGCCGCGAGGGCAATCAGCCCCAGCATTTT. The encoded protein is CASSREGNQPQHF.

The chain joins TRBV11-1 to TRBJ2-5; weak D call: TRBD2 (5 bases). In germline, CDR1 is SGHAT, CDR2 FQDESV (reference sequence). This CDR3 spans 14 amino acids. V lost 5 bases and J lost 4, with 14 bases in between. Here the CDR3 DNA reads TGTGCCAGCAGCCCCTCTTACACTAGAGAGACCCAGTACTTC. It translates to CASSPSYTRETQYF. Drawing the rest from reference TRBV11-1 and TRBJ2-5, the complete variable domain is EAEVAQSPRYKITEKSQAVAFWCDPISGHATLYWYRQILGQGPELLVQFQDESVVDDSQLPKDRFSAERLKGVDSTLKIQPAELGDSAMYLCASSPSYTRETQYFGPGTRLLVL.

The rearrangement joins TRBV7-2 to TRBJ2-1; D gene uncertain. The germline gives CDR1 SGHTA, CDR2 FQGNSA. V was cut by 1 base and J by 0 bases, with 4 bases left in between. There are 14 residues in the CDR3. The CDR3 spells CASSLDSSYNEQFF. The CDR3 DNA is TGTGCCAGCAGCTTAGATAGCTCCTACAATGAGCAGTTCTTC.

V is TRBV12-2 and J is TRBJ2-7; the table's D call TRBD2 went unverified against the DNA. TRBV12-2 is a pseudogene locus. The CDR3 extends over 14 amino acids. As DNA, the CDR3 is TGTGCAAGTCGCCCGTCCCGGTCATTCTACGAGCAGTACTTC. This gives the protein CASRPSRSFYEQYF.

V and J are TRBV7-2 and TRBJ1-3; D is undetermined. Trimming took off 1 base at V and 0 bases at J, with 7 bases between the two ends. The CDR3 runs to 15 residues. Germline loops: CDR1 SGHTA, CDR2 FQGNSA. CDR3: CASSLEVFSGNTIYF. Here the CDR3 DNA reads TGTGCCAGCAGCTTAGAGGTTTTCTCTGGAAACACCATATATTTT. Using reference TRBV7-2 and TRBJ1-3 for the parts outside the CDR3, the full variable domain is GAGVSQSPSNKVTEKGKDVELRCDPISGHTALYWYRQSLGQGLEFLIYFQGNSAPDKSGLPSDRFSAERTGGSVSTLTIQRTQQEDSAVYLCASSLEVFSGNTIYFGEGSWLTVV.

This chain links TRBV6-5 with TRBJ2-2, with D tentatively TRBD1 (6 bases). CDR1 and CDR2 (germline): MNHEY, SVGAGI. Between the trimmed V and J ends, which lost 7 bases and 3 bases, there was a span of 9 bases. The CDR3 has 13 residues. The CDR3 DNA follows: TGTGCCAGCATGGGGGCGGACACCGGGGAGCTGTTTTTT. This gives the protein CASMGADTGELFF.

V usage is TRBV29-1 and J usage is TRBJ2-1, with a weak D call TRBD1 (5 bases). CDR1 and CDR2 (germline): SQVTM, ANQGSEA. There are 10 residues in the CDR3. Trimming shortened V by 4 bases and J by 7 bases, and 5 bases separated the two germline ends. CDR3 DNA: TGCAGCGTTGCAGGGAATGAGCAGTTCTTC. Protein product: CSVAGNEQFF.

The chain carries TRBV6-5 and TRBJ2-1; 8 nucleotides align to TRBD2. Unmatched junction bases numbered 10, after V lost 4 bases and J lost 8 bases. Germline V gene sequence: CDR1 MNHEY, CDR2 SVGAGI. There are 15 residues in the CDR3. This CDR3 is CASSLSGTSRDEQFF. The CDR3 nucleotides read TGTGCCAGCAGTTTGTCCGGGACTAGTCGCGATGAGCAGTTCTTC.